This T cell receptor (beta chain) was recorded in a study of T cells in Graves' hyperthyroidism and ophthalmopathy. Stable disease denoted Graves' hyperthyroidism without ophthalmopathy progression within 18 months. Exclusion of a patient resulted from uncontrolled infection, other autoimmune disease, pregnancy or lactation. There are many counts of this clonotype. Its specificity is not known. The CDR3 covers 15 residues. After removal of 3 bases from V and 3 bases from J, the junction contained 5 bases not matched to a gene. Notes on the study in general: Blood also carried most thyroid clonotypes expanded above 0.001. Using 13 V-J features, a model discriminated ophthalmopathy from stable hyperthyroidism.

Template material for amplifying TCR beta CDR3 regions consisted of RNA transcripts. The study used the HTBI primer set for a first-round RT-PCR of the TCR CDR3. TCRdb itself ran the multiplex PCR reads through MiXCR, one entry per CDR3 protein. The table has 550,000 to 800,000 distinct CDR3 sequences, around 15% seen once; the top ten hold over 7.5%. Specimen: blood. The clonotype comes from a man in his late teens or twenties with Graves' hyperthyroidism. The chain combines TRBV12-3 or TRBV12-4 with TRBJ2-3; TRBD2 agrees at 8 bases. CDR3 nucleotides: TGTGCCAGCAGTTTGAGTAGCGGGACAACAGATACGCAGTATTTT. Its protein is CASSLSSGTTDTQYF.